This TCR beta chain was recorded in a study of T cells after yellow fever vaccination. Findings and limits, study-wide: A large majority of primary-vaccination clones showed up again after the booster (96% CD4, 88% CD8). Contamination of FACS-sorted repertoires by abundant clonotypes from the bulk population could occur. A minor fraction of clonotypes spanned both CD4 and CD8 compartments.

This clonotype was seen only a few times. The CDR3 spans 14 residues. Per germline, CDR1 SGHRS and CDR2 YFSETQ. V gave up 4 bases and J gave up 5 bases; unmatched junction bases: 5. In making TCR cDNA, 5'RACE template switching added a universal primer site and UMIs to it. TCRdb fed the 5' RACE reads into MiXCR, producing one record per CDR3 protein. The sample lists under 55,000 distinct CDR3 sequences; approximately 6.6% were seen once. The source is a man younger than 35 who received the YFV17D yellow fever vaccine. Sequenced material: CD8+ T cells not binding an NS4B(214-222) dextramer, sorted from PBMCs, taken about 41 days after the first yellow fever vaccination. The gene calls are TRBV5-1 and TRBJ1-1, with 10 nucleotides matching TRBD1. CDR3 sequence (DNA): TGCGCCAGCAGCCTAGGACAGGGGGGGACTGAAGCTTTCTTT. Translated, it gives CASSLGQGGTEAFF. Looking up the rest from reference TRBV5-1 and TRBJ1-1 gives the full variable domain: KAGVTQTPRYLIKTRGQQVTLSCSPISGHRSVSWYQQTPGQGLQFLFEYFSETQRNKGNFPGRFSGRQFSNSRSEMNVSTLELGDSALYLCASSLGQGGTEAFFGQGTRLTVV.